This T cell receptor (beta chain) stems from a study of CXCR3-negative and CXCR3-positive naive CD8 T cells. UMI-labeled 5' RACE TRB cDNA libraries were prepared from the cells. TCRdb derives one entry per CDR3 protein from the 5' RACE reads, leaving out DNA. The repertoire table contains about 62,000 distinct CDR3 sequences. This CDR3 is built from 12 residues. Germline V gene lookup returns CDR1 DFQATT and CDR2 SNEGSKA (reference sequence). Within the CD8+ T cell compartment, naive cells were CD45RO-CCR7+CD27+CD95-. Sample: naive CXCR3- CD8+ T cells from blood. Subset in this sample: CD45RO-CCR7+CD27+CD95- naive CD8+ T cells lacking CXCR3 (TNR3-). This receptor was identified in a human donor in good health. Some clones in this sample may be carry-over from other donors' samples. This rearrangement joins TRBV20-1 to TRBJ2-1; TCRdb gives TRBD2 as the D gene, but with no DNA this cannot be confirmed. The CDR3 loop reads CSSRPAYNEQFF.